This T cell receptor beta chain was sequenced during a study of cytomegalovirus exposure and HLA in healthy donors. Across the study: In an early release, HLA-typed donors contributed 90 million or so unique TCR sequences.

Primers included in the PCR were 60 Vbeta and 13 Jbeta primers. TCRdb's table, derived via immunoSEQ multiplex PCR, lists solely in-frame clones and lacks some. The data contain 180,000 or so clones, around 80% of them singletons. With respect to this clone: The antigen is unknown.

Study conclusions and caveats: Most TCR sequences were uncommon, yet certain public TCRs appeared in many donors. In a later analysis, TCR beta V- and J-gene trimming showed a link to a missense DCLRE1C variant. Some TCR beta chains (about 180 of them) were listed as cytomegalovirus-associated.

Germline CDR1 reads SGHNT; CDR2 reads YYREEE (reference sequence). This CDR3 has 14 amino acids. The J segment lost 5 bases and the V segment lost 4 bases, leaving 4 bases of the junction unmatched. J is TRBJ1-1 and V is TRBV5-4, with TRBD1 matching 11 bases. The material sequenced was PBMCs. The TCR originated in a girl under 18 in good health and CMV-seropositive. This CDR3 reads CASSTRDRGTEAFF. The CDR3 DNA is TGTGCCAGCAGCACTCGGGACAGGGGGACTGAAGCTTTCTTT.